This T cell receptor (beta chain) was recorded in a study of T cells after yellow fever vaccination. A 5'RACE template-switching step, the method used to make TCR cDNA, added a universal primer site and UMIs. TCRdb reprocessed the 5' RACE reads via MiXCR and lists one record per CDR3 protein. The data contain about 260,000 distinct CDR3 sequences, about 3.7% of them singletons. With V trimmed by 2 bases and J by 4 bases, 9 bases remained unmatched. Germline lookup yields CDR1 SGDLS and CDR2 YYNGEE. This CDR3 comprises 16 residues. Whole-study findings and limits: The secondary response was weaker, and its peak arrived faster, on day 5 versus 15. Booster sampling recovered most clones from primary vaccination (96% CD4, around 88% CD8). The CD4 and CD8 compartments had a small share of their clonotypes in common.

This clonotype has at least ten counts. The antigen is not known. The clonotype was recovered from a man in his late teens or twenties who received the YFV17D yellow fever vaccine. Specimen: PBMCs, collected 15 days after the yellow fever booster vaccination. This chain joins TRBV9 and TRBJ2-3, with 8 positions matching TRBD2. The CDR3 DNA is TGTGCCAGCAGCGTCGAGCGGGGGCGGACTCCAGATACGCAGTATTTT. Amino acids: CASSVERGRTPDTQYF. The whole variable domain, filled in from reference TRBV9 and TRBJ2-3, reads DSGVTQTPKHLITATGQRVTLRCSPRSGDLSVYWYQQSLDQGLQFLIQYYNGEERAKGNILERFSAQQFPDLHSELNLSSLELGDSALYFCASSVERGRTPDTQYFGPGTRLTVL.